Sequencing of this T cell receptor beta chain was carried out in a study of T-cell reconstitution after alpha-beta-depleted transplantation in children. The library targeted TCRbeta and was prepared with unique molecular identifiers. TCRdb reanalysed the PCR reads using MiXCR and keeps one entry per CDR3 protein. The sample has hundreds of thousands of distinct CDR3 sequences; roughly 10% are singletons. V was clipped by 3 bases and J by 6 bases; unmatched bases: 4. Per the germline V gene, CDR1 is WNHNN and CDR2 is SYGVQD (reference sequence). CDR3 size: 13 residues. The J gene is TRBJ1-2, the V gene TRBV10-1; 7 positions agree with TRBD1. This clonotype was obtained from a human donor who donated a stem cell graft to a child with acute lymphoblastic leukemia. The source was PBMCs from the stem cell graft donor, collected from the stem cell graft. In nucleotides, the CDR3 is TGCGCCAGCAGTGAAGGAACAGGGGATGGCTACACCTTC. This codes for CASSEGTGDGYTF.